This is a list of T cell receptor beta chains from one sample in a study of T-cell memory formation after mild COVID-19. MiXCR, applied by TCRdb to the 5' RACE reads, yields one record per CDR3 protein. The sample lists roughly 130,000 distinct CDR3 sequences, about 16% seen once, with approximately 15% in the top ten. Sequenced sample: PBMCs or a T cell subset sorted from them (not recorded which). These receptor sequences come from an adult woman who had mild COVID-19 (a few samples of this study predate the infection). Cell type and time point are not known. CDR3s include the opening cysteine and the closing phenylalanine or tryptophan. Each record gives: V gene, clone size, D gene, J gene, CDR3 protein, CDR3 DNA. The D gene is left open where the match is weak. Clone size is stated in some rows and not others, as once, few, many or a class when expanded.

v_call: TRBV29-1
clone_size: few
d_call: TRBD1
j_call: TRBJ2-1
cdr3_aa: CSVAGTGEGNEQFF
cdr3_nt: TGCAGCGTTGCCGGGACAGGGGAGGGGAATGAGCAGTTCTTC

v_call: TRBV11-3
clone_size: NA
d_call: NA
j_call: TRBJ2-1
cdr3_aa: CASSARLLSSSYNEQFF
cdr3_nt: TGTGCCAGCAGCGCAAGACTCCTTTCGAGCTCCTACAATGAGCAGTTCTTC

v_call: TRBV7-8
clone_size: NA
d_call: TRBD1
j_call: TRBJ2-1
cdr3_aa: CASSYPEGTGDVNEQFF
cdr3_nt: TGTGCCAGCAGCTACCCCGAGGGGACAGGGGATGTAAATGAGCAGTTCTTC

v_call: TRBV5-4
clone_size: NA
d_call: NA
j_call: TRBJ2-7
cdr3_aa: CASSPGQLYEQYF
cdr3_nt: TGTGCCAGCAGCCCCGGACAGCTCTACGAGCAGTACTTC

v_call: TRBV7-9
clone_size: few
d_call: NA
j_call: TRBJ2-7
cdr3_aa: CASSLYRDEQYF
cdr3_nt: TGTGCCAGCAGCTTATATAGAGACGAGCAGTACTTC

v_call: TRBV12-3/TRBV12-4
clone_size: NA
d_call: NA
j_call: TRBJ1-5
cdr3_aa: CAIPHLRDSSNQPQHF
cdr3_nt: TGTGCCATCCCCCATCTGCGCGACAGTAGCAATCAGCCCCAGCATTTT

v_call: TRBV12-3/TRBV12-4
clone_size: NA
d_call: NA
j_call: TRBJ1-5
cdr3_aa: CASSPNRESQPQHF
cdr3_nt: TGTGCCAGCAGTCCGAACAGGGAGAGCCAGCCCCAGCATTTT

v_call: TRBV24-1
clone_size: NA
d_call: NA
j_call: TRBJ2-2
cdr3_aa: CATMGRANTGELFF
cdr3_nt: TGTGCCACCATGGGCAGGGCGAACACCGGGGAGCTGTTTTTT

v_call: TRBV12-3/TRBV12-4
clone_size: few
d_call: NA
j_call: TRBJ1-1
cdr3_aa: CASSFVGSAEAFF
cdr3_nt: TGTGCCAGCAGTTTCGTGGGTTCCGCTGAAGCTTTCTTT

v_call: TRBV2
clone_size: NA
d_call: NA
j_call: TRBJ2-1
cdr3_aa: CASRGAGGNEQFF
cdr3_nt: TGTGCCAGCAGGGGTGCAGGGGGGAATGAGCAGTTCTTC

v_call: TRBV18
clone_size: NA
d_call: TRBD2
j_call: TRBJ2-2
cdr3_aa: CASSPPGLAGGSNTGELFF
cdr3_nt: TGTGCCAGCTCACCACCGGGACTAGCGGGAGGGAGCAACACCGGGGAGCTGTTTTTT

v_call: TRBV5-1
clone_size: NA
d_call: NA
j_call: TRBJ2-5
cdr3_aa: CASSLVEVQETQYF
cdr3_nt: TGCGCCAGCAGCTTGGTGGAGGTCCAAGAGACCCAGTACTTC

v_call: TRBV29-1
clone_size: NA
d_call: TRBD2
j_call: TRBJ2-5
cdr3_aa: CSVEGGGILETQYF
cdr3_nt: TGCAGCGTTGAAGGCGGGGGGATTTTAGAGACCCAGTACTTC

v_call: TRBV12-3/TRBV12-4
clone_size: NA
d_call: NA
j_call: TRBJ2-3
cdr3_aa: CALAGGVADTQYF
cdr3_nt: TGTGCCCTAGCTGGGGGAGTCGCAGATACGCAGTATTTT

v_call: TRBV7-9
clone_size: many
d_call: TRBD2
j_call: TRBJ2-1
cdr3_aa: CASRPSGRSYNEQFF
cdr3_nt: TGTGCCAGCAGACCTAGCGGGAGGTCCTACAATGAGCAGTTCTTC

v_call: TRBV20-1
clone_size: few
d_call: TRBD2
j_call: TRBJ2-5
cdr3_aa: CSAKRLAAETQYF
cdr3_nt: TGCAGTGCCAAGAGACTAGCGGCAGAGACCCAGTACTTC

v_call: TRBV7-9
clone_size: NA
d_call: NA
j_call: TRBJ2-1
cdr3_aa: CASSTSEFANNEQFF
cdr3_nt: TGTGCCAGCAGCACTAGTGAGTTCGCCAACAATGAGCAGTTCTTC

v_call: TRBV5-1
clone_size: NA
d_call: NA
j_call: TRBJ2-1
cdr3_aa: CASSLEGIVGNEQFF
cdr3_nt: TGCGCCAGCAGCTTGGAGGGAATCGTCGGCAATGAGCAGTTCTTC

v_call: TRBV7-9
clone_size: few
d_call: NA
j_call: TRBJ1-4
cdr3_aa: CASSPSKVDEKLFF
cdr3_nt: TGTGCCAGCAGTCCTTCCAAAGTCGATGAAAAACTGTTTTTT

v_call: TRBV5-6
clone_size: few
d_call: NA
j_call: TRBJ2-3
cdr3_aa: CASSPWRQVAWTDTQYF
cdr3_nt: TGTGCCAGCAGCCCCTGGCGGCAGGTCGCTTGGACAGATACGCAGTATTTT

v_call: TRBV15
clone_size: NA
d_call: NA
j_call: TRBJ2-3
cdr3_aa: CATSSSFTDTQYF
cdr3_nt: TGTGCCACCAGCAGCAGCTTTACCGATACGCAGTATTTT

v_call: TRBV11-2
clone_size: NA
d_call: TRBD2
j_call: TRBJ2-1
cdr3_aa: CASSQLAGGYNEQFF
cdr3_nt: TGTGCCAGCAGCCAGCTGGCGGGAGGCTACAATGAGCAGTTCTTC

v_call: TRBV7-2
clone_size: NA
d_call: NA
j_call: TRBJ1-6
cdr3_aa: CASSLVPGTDSPLHF
cdr3_nt: TGTGCCAGCAGCTTAGTTCCAGGGACTGATTCACCCCTCCACTTT

v_call: TRBV7-9
clone_size: NA
d_call: NA
j_call: TRBJ1-2
cdr3_aa: CASSSLLAGLYGYTF
cdr3_nt: TGTGCCAGCAGCTCCTTGCTGGCAGGGCTCTATGGCTACACCTTC

v_call: TRBV15
clone_size: few
d_call: NA
j_call: TRBJ2-3
cdr3_aa: CATSREVDTQYF
cdr3_nt: TGTGCCACCAGCAGAGAGGTGGATACGCAGTATTTT

v_call: TRBV7-2
clone_size: few
d_call: NA
j_call: TRBJ2-1
cdr3_aa: CASSPGSYNEQFF
cdr3_nt: TGTGCCAGCAGCCCCGGCTCATACAATGAGCAGTTCTTC

v_call: TRBV29-1
clone_size: many
d_call: NA
j_call: TRBJ1-2
cdr3_aa: CSAGTGIHYGYTF
cdr3_nt: TGCAGCGCTGGAACAGGGATTCACTATGGCTACACCTTC

v_call: TRBV5-1
clone_size: many
d_call: TRBD1
j_call: TRBJ2-7
cdr3_aa: CASSLAGTGAHEQYF
cdr3_nt: TGCGCCAGCAGCTTGGCCGGCACAGGGGCCCACGAGCAGTACTTC

v_call: TRBV12-3/TRBV12-4
clone_size: NA
d_call: NA
j_call: TRBJ1-5
cdr3_aa: CASSPGRVNQPQHF
cdr3_nt: TGTGCCAGCAGTCCGGGACGGGTCAATCAGCCCCAGCATTTT

v_call: TRBV29-1
clone_size: NA
d_call: NA
j_call: TRBJ1-2
cdr3_aa: CSVGEEGRTYGYTF
cdr3_nt: TGCAGCGTTGGAGAAGAAGGGAGGACCTATGGCTACACCTTC

v_call: TRBV24-1
clone_size: NA
d_call: TRBD1
j_call: TRBJ1-2
cdr3_aa: CATSDAPGAGGSNYGYTF
cdr3_nt: TGTGCCACCAGTGACGCCCCCGGGGCAGGGGGATCTAACTATGGCTACACCTTC

v_call: TRBV7-6
clone_size: NA
d_call: TRBD1
j_call: TRBJ2-7
cdr3_aa: CASSLDPGQGNEQYF
cdr3_nt: TGTGCCAGCAGCTTAGATCCGGGACAGGGCAACGAGCAGTACTTC

v_call: TRBV4-1
clone_size: few
d_call: TRBD1
j_call: TRBJ2-2
cdr3_aa: CASSLRQGAMVGELFF
cdr3_nt: TGCGCCAGCAGCCTCCGACAGGGGGCTATGGTCGGGGAGCTGTTTTTT

v_call: TRBV5-1
clone_size: many
d_call: NA
j_call: TRBJ2-7
cdr3_aa: CASSWSRDERRYEQYF
cdr3_nt: TGCGCCAGCAGCTGGTCAAGGGACGAACGGAGGTACGAGCAGTACTTC

v_call: TRBV15
clone_size: few
d_call: TRBD2
j_call: TRBJ2-7
cdr3_aa: CATSRDEAGVDEQYF
cdr3_nt: TGTGCCACCAGCAGAGATGAGGCGGGAGTCGACGAGCAGTACTTC

v_call: TRBV6-5
clone_size: many
d_call: NA
j_call: TRBJ1-1
cdr3_aa: CASRLENTEAFF
cdr3_nt: TGTGCCAGCAGATTAGAGAACACTGAAGCTTTCTTT

v_call: TRBV12-3/TRBV12-4
clone_size: NA
d_call: NA
j_call: TRBJ1-1
cdr3_aa: CASPPRGRPTEAFF
cdr3_nt: TGTGCCAGCCCTCCCCGGGGGAGACCTACTGAAGCTTTCTTT

v_call: TRBV29-1
clone_size: few
d_call: NA
j_call: TRBJ1-2
cdr3_aa: CSVAEQTNYGYTF
cdr3_nt: TGCAGCGTTGCCGAGCAGACCAACTATGGCTACACCTTC

v_call: TRBV18
clone_size: NA
d_call: NA
j_call: TRBJ2-5
cdr3_aa: CASSPIVIQETQYF
cdr3_nt: TGTGCCAGCTCACCAATAGTGATCCAAGAGACCCAGTACTTC

v_call: TRBV4-1
clone_size: NA
d_call: NA
j_call: TRBJ2-7
cdr3_aa: CASSPQGRGTYEQYF
cdr3_nt: TGCGCCAGCAGCCCACAGGGTCGGGGAACCTACGAGCAGTACTTC

v_call: TRBV29-1
clone_size: NA
d_call: NA
j_call: TRBJ2-7
cdr3_aa: CSGAGLGEQYF
cdr3_nt: TGCAGCGGCGCGGGGCTGGGCGAGCAGTACTTC

v_call: TRBV9
clone_size: NA
d_call: NA
j_call: TRBJ2-2
cdr3_aa: CASSVEGAGELFF
cdr3_nt: TGTGCCAGCAGCGTAGAGGGGGCCGGGGAGCTGTTTTTT

v_call: TRBV2
clone_size: NA
d_call: NA
j_call: TRBJ2-1
cdr3_aa: CAISSGESSYNEQFF
cdr3_nt: TGTGCCATCAGTTCAGGGGAAAGCTCCTACAATGAGCAGTTCTTC

v_call: TRBV6-5
clone_size: many
d_call: TRBD2
j_call: TRBJ2-7
cdr3_aa: CASSSSGRTYEQYF
cdr3_nt: TGTGCCAGCAGTTCCAGCGGGAGGACATACGAGCAGTACTTC

v_call: TRBV15
clone_size: NA
d_call: NA
j_call: TRBJ1-1
cdr3_aa: CATSSGFTGLTEAFF
cdr3_nt: TGTGCCACCAGCAGCGGGTTCACAGGTTTGACTGAAGCTTTCTTT

v_call: TRBV7-2
clone_size: NA
d_call: TRBD2
j_call: TRBJ2-3
cdr3_aa: CASSLGGLAGTDTQYF
cdr3_nt: TGTGCCAGCAGCTTAGGAGGACTAGCGGGCACAGATACGCAGTATTTT

v_call: TRBV4-1
clone_size: few
d_call: TRBD2
j_call: TRBJ2-5
cdr3_aa: CASSQEGAGDQETQYF
cdr3_nt: TGCGCCAGCAGCCAAGAGGGAGCGGGGGACCAAGAGACCCAGTACTTC

v_call: TRBV12-3/TRBV12-4
clone_size: NA
d_call: TRBD2
j_call: TRBJ2-3
cdr3_aa: CASNPSGGANTQYF
cdr3_nt: TGTGCCAGCAACCCTAGCGGGGGGGCTAATACGCAGTATTTT

v_call: TRBV5-1
clone_size: NA
d_call: NA
j_call: TRBJ2-5
cdr3_aa: CASSLVARETQYF
cdr3_nt: TGCGCCAGCAGCTTGGTAGCGAGGGAGACCCAGTACTTC

v_call: TRBV7-9
clone_size: NA
d_call: TRBD2
j_call: TRBJ2-3
cdr3_aa: CASSDTGGNTDTQYF
cdr3_nt: TGTGCCAGCAGCGACACGGGGGGGAACACAGATACGCAGTATTTT

v_call: TRBV5-5
clone_size: few
d_call: TRBD2
j_call: TRBJ2-5
cdr3_aa: CASSRRSGGAGETQYF
cdr3_nt: TGTGCCAGCAGCCGGAGGAGCGGGGGGGCAGGAGAGACCCAGTACTTC

v_call: TRBV5-1
clone_size: NA
d_call: NA
j_call: TRBJ2-3
cdr3_aa: CASGQGRLSTDTQYF
cdr3_nt: TGCGCCAGCGGCCAGGGCAGACTTTCCACAGATACGCAGTATTTT

v_call: TRBV2
clone_size: few
d_call: TRBD2
j_call: TRBJ2-1
cdr3_aa: CASSDGLAGSSYNEQFF
cdr3_nt: TGTGCCAGCAGTGATGGACTAGCGGGGAGCTCCTACAATGAGCAGTTCTTC